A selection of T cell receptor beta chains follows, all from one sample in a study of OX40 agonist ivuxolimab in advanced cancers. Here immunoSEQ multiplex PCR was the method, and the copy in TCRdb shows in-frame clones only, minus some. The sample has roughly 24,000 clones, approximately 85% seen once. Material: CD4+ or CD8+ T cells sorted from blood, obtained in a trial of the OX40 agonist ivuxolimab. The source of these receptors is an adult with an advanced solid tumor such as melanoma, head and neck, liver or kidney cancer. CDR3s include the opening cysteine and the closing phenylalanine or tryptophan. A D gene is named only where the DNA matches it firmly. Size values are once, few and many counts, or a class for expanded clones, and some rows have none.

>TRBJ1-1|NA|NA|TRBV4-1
CASSQYLGAGDTEAFF
TGCGCCAGCAGCCAATATCTTGGGGCAGGGGACACTGAAGCTTTCTTT
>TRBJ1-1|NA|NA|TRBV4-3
CASSPSIRHEAFF
TGCGCCAGCAGCCCCTCTATCAGGCATGAAGCTTTCTTT
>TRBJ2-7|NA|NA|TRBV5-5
CASSSVDGSYEQYF
TGTGCCAGCAGCTCAGTGGACGGCTCCTACGAGCAGTACTTC
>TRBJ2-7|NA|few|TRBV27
CASSLMGDEQYF
TGTGCCAGCAGTTTAATGGGGGACGAGCAGTACTTC
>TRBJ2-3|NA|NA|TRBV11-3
CASSLARGDTADTQYF
TGTGCCAGCAGCTTAGCCCGGGGGGACACGGCAGATACGCAGTATTTT
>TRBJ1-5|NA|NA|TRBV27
CASRGRGDQPQHF
TGTGCCAGCAGAGGCAGGGGAGATCAGCCCCAGCATTTT
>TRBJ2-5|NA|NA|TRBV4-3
CASSQEMGIHQETQYF
TGCGCCAGCAGCCAAGAAATGGGGATCCACCAAGAGACCCAGTACTTC
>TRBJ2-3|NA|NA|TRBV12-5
CASGFEASNTDTQYF
TGTGCTAGTGGTTTTGAGGCCAGTAACACAGATACGCAGTATTTT
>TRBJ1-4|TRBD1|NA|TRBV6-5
CASIRDRSSEKLFF
TGTGCCAGCATCCGGGACAGATCGAGTGAAAAACTGTTTTTT
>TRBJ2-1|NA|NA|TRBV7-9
CASKGGQGNGNEQFF
TGTGCCAGCAAAGGAGGGCAGGGCAATGGCAATGAGCAGTTCTTC
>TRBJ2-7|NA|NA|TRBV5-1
CASFPQDGGYEQYF
TGTGCCAGCTTTCCCCAGGACGGAGGCTACGAGCAGTACTTC
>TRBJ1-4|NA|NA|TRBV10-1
CASSADVRNEKLFF
TGCGCCAGCAGTGCGGACGTACGTAATGAAAAACTGTTTTTT